Following are 18 T cell receptor beta chains from one sample sequenced in a study of blood T cell repertoires in COVID-19 (dated by TCRdb to 2019 to 2021). Receptors were amplified or captured by the immunoSEQ multiplex PCR assay. TCRdb holds this immuneACCESS table with in-frame rearrangements only. Some clones are missing; in checked studies, unresolved V genes explain under half, and the rest has no known cause. Within this sample are about 170,000 clones, with 65% to 85% of them counted one time only. Less than 3.5% of the sample rests with the top ten. The sample was peripheral blood. These receptors all stem from a woman aged 60-75 years with acute or convalescent COVID-19.

The chain has TRBV6-1 and TRBJ1-2; D remains unclear. The CDR3 sequence is 15 residues long. Germline assignment: CDR1 MNHNS and CDR2 SASEGT. The ends were cut back, 1 base at V and 3 bases at J, with 12 bases in the middle. CDR3 region: CASSEGNAVYYGYTF. The CDR3 DNA follows: TGTGCCAGCAGTGAAGGTAACGCGGTATACTATGGCTACACCTTC.

The chain links TRBV19 to TRBJ1-4; D is uncertain. V lost 1 base and J 7 bases, leaving 13 bases between the germline ends. Germline assignment: CDR1 LNHDA and CDR2 SQIVND (reference sequence). The CDR3 sequence is 15 residues long. The CDR3 loop is CASSIGGAIGEKLFF. The CDR3 DNA reads as TGTGCCAGTAGTATAGGCGGCGCGATAGGTGAAAAACTGTTTTTT.

CDR3 sequence (DNA): TGTGCCAGCACTCTATCTTCCTACTATGGCTACACCTTC. Its translation: CASTLSSYYGYTF. This rearrangement joins TRBV6-6 to TRBJ1-2; D remains ambiguous. The V end was cut by 7 bases, the J end by 3 bases, with 12 bases between. CDR1 MNHNY and CDR2 SVGAGI come from the germline V gene (reference sequence). CDR3 length equals 13 residues.

The chain carries TRBV7-2 and TRBJ1-5; D gene ambiguous. The CDR3 length is 17 residues. Trimming took off 2 bases at V and 0 bases at J, with 14 bases between the two ends. The germline V gene has CDR1 SGHTA and CDR2 FQGNSA. The CDR3, as DNA: TGTGCCAGCAGCTTAACCGCGCTAATTGATAGCAATCAGCCCCAGCATTTT. Translating it yields CASSLTALIDSNQPQHF.

The CDR3 sequence is CAWSASGLSYGYTF. Here the CDR3 DNA reads TGTGCCTGGAGTGCGTCGGGACTGTCCTATGGCTACACCTTC. This rearrangement joins TRBV30 to TRBJ1-2, with a tentative D call TRBD1 (5 bases). This CDR3 contains 14 residues. Germline V CDR1 and CDR2: GTSNPN, SVGIG (reference sequence). V lost 1 base and J lost 4, with 13 bases in between.

This chain uses TRBV4-3 with TRBJ1-4, with D perhaps TRBD1 (6 bases). Germline lookup yields CDR1 LGHNA and CDR2 YSLEER. Trimming shortened V by 4 bases and J by 6 bases, and 15 bases separated the two germline ends. The CDR3 covers 15 residues. The chain's CDR3 is CASSLQGSGDEKLFF. Here the CDR3 DNA reads TGCGCCAGCAGCCTACAGGGATCGGGCGATGAAAAACTGTTTTTT.

The CDR3 coding sequence is TGTGCCAGCAGTCCCAAAACAGGGGTTACCGGGGAGCTGTTTTTT. Translating gives CASSPKTGVTGELFF. The chain is built from TRBV6-5 and TRBJ2-2; 7 nucleotides line up with TRBD1. With V trimmed by 5 bases and J by 5 bases, 8 bases remained unmatched. CDR3 length: 15 residues. The germline V gene encodes CDR1 MNHEY and CDR2 SVGAGI.

This clone was counted once. The chain carries TRBV14 and TRBJ1-2; D is possibly TRBD1 (5 bases). CDR1 is SGHDN, CDR2 FVKESK, per germline. CDR3 length: 15 residues. The V end was cut by 7 bases, the J end by 3 bases, with 18 bases between. The CDR3 sequence: CASTPLTQGYYGYTF. Here the CDR3 DNA reads TGTGCCAGCACCCCTCTGACCCAGGGATACTATGGCTACACCTTC.

The chain recombines TRBV6-2 or TRBV6-3 with TRBJ1-3; D may be TRBD1 (6 bases). This CDR3 contains 15 residues. The germline gives CDR1 MNHEY, CDR2 SVGEGT. Trimming stripped 6 bases from V and 4 bases from J, with 16 bases between. The CDR3 bases are TGTGCCAGCAGGCCTGTCCAGGGGCCAGGAAACACCATATATTTT. Amino acid sequence: CASRPVQGPGNTIYF.

This clone was recorded only once. The rearrangement links TRBV10-3 to TRBJ1-3; possibly TRBD1 for D (6 bases). The CDR3 extends over 13 amino acids. Trimming pared 5 bases from V and 4 bases from J, leaving 9 bases between. Germline V CDR1 and CDR2: ENHRY, SYGVKD. In nucleotides, the CDR3 is TGTGCCATCAGTAGGACAGAAGGAAACACCATATATTTT. It is translated as CAISRTEGNTIYF.

The table lists this clone with a count of one. The rearrangement links TRBV10-3 to TRBJ1-2; possible D gene TRBD1, 5 bases. The CDR3 sequence is 15 residues long. CDR1 ENHRY and CDR2 SYGVKD come from the germline V gene. Deletions cut 9 bases from V and 1 base from J, with 18 bases between. CDR3 in DNA: TGTGCCATATCTAACTCGGCAGGGCTTAACTATGGCTACACCTTC. It specifies CAISNSAGLNYGYTF.

The chain has TRBV18 and TRBJ2-7; perhaps TRBD1 as D (5 bases). Germline V gives CDR1 KGHSH, CDR2 LQKENI. This CDR3 comprises 12 residues. Trimming took 5 bases from V and 10 from J, leaving 15 bases between them. In DNA, the CDR3 is TGTGCCAGCTCATCGGACAAACGGAAACAGTACTTC. This translates into CASSSDKRKQYF.

The CDR3 here is CASSWTGDQDTQYF. The CDR3 nucleotides read TGCGCCAGCAGCTGGACAGGGGATCAAGATACGCAGTATTTT. J is TRBJ2-3 and V is TRBV5-1; 9 nucleotides match TRBD1. V gave up 3 bases and J gave up 5 bases; unmatched junction bases: 4. From germline, CDR1 is SGHRS and CDR2 YFSETQ. There are 14 residues in the CDR3.

This clone was seen more than once but under ten times. This chain connects TRBV19 to TRBJ1-5, with D perhaps TRBD1 (6 bases). Trimming left V 5 bases short and J 6 bases short, with 14 bases between. Germline lookup yields CDR1 LNHDA and CDR2 SQIVND (reference sequence). The CDR3 is 14 amino acids. This CDR3 is CASSLWQGPQPQHF. CDR3 coding DNA: TGTGCCAGTAGTCTGTGGCAGGGGCCTCAGCCCCAGCATTTT.

This clone occurred once. The chain is built from TRBV7-6 and TRBJ2-7, with 7 bases identical to TRBD2. V was pared by 4 bases and J by 3 bases, with 6 bases of the junction left unmatched. The CDR3 totals 14 residues. The germline V gene has CDR1 SGHVS and CDR2 FNYEAQ. DNA of the CDR3: TGTGCCAGCAGCTCACTCCCGGGAGGCTACGAGCAGTACTTC. Protein product: CASSSLPGGYEQYF.

This clone has a handful of counts. V is TRBV20-1 and J is TRBJ1-4, with TRBD1 as a possible D gene (5 bases). The V gene's germline CDR1 is DFQATT and CDR2 SNEGSKA (reference sequence). Trimming removed 5 bases from V and 11 bases from J, with 12 bases in between. The CDR3 consists of 11 residues. CDR3 nucleotides: TGCAGTGCTTCTCTCGCAGGGAAACTGTTTTTT. Translating it yields CSASLAGKLFF.

This chain connects TRBV6-1 to TRBJ2-2, with TRBD1 as a possible D gene (5 bases). Trimming removed 3 bases at V and 7 bases at J, with 12 bases between. The CDR3 contains 14 residues. The V gene's germline CDR1 is MNHNS and CDR2 SASEGT. CDR3 region: CASSDGGAVGELFF. DNA for the CDR3: TGTGCCAGCAGTGACGGTGGGGCGGTCGGGGAGCTGTTTTTT.

This chain links TRBV18 with TRBJ2-5; tentatively, D is TRBD2 (5 bases). The CDR3 runs 16 residues. Germline CDR1 reads KGHSH; CDR2 reads LQKENI. Trimming pared 6 bases from V and 4 bases from J, leaving 21 bases between. For the CDR3, the DNA is TGTGCCAGCTCCCCAAGGATCGTTCGGGCGGGAGAGACCCAGTACTTC. It yields the protein CASSPRIVRAGETQYF.